This T cell receptor beta chain emerged from a study of cytomegalovirus exposure and HLA in healthy donors. The PCR had 60 Vbeta and 13 Jbeta primers. The method was immunoSEQ multiplex PCR; TCRdb's version includes in-frame clones alone and lacks a portion of them. This table holds approximately 100,000 clones, approximately 80% found once. The CDR3 contains 17 residues. Unmatched junction bases numbered 11, after V lost 0 bases and J lost 6 bases. CDR1 and CDR2 (germline): LGHNA, YSLEER. This chain links TRBV4-3 with TRBJ2-1; the match to TRBD2 covers 7 bases. The source is a woman between 40 and 55 years old in good health and CMV-seronegative. Material: PBMCs. CDR3 amino acids: CASSQDLTGGTGNEQFF. Written as DNA, the CDR3 is TGCGCCAGCAGCCAAGATCTGACGGGGGGTACGGGCAATGAGCAGTTCTTC.